This TCR beta chain was retrieved from a study of neurological immune-mediated disorders. 5'RACE with 10-nucleotide random UMIs produced the cDNA. TCRdb analysed the 5' RACE reads with MiXCR anew, one entry per CDR3 protein. The table records 50,000 or so distinct CDR3 sequences, about a quarter of them present only once. Looked up from germline, CDR1 is SGHVS and CDR2 is FQNEAQ. The length of the CDR3 is 16 residues. Trimming cost V 1 base and J 10 bases; bases outside gene matches: 13. General study points: Healthy controls had more TCR clonal expansion than multiple sclerosis, which showed the least, whereas HTLV-1-associated myelopathy showed the most. There were no CDR3 amino acid sequences shared by expanded clones across subjects, a result suggesting private repertoires in all groups.

Serving as healthy controls were blood bank volunteers based in Maryland, USA. The table lists this clonotype with a few counts. What it binds is not known. This receptor was identified in an older woman in good health. The source material was PBMCs. The chain has TRBV7-8 and TRBJ2-3; 8 bases are shared with TRBD2. CDR3 sequence (DNA): TGTGCCAGCAGCTTAGTTGAGGGGGGAAGCGGGAGTCCGCAGTATTTT. Its protein product is CASSLVEGGSGSPQYF.